This T cell receptor (beta chain) was sequenced in a study of cytomegalovirus exposure and HLA in healthy donors. Study-level findings and limits: In terms of immune exposure information, only CMV serostatus was available. Segments of the TCR beta V type were, in most cases, productive about 87% or about 30% of the time in an earlier analysis.

The CDR3 extends over 15 amino acids. Per germline, CDR1 SGHDT and CDR2 YYEEEE. V was clipped by 4 bases and J by 2 bases; unmatched bases: 9. For this donor, CMV serostatus was not recorded. The PCR used 60 Vbeta and 13 Jbeta primers. Generated by immunoSEQ multiplex PCR, the TCRdb table keeps only in-frame clones and is missing some. The sample yields 210,000 or so clones, more than 75% seen once. Of note for this clone: Its matching antigen is unknown.

The specimen sequenced was PBMCs. This sequence originates from a human donor in good health. V usage is TRBV5-6 and J usage is TRBJ2-7, with 7 bases aligning to TRBD1. This CDR3 reads CASSLGAGGPYEQYF. The CDR3 DNA follows: TGTGCCAGCAGCCTCGGGGCAGGGGGTCCCTACGAGCAGTACTTC.